The entry below gives a single TCR beta chain sequence along with its context. Its specificity is not known. TCRdb's table, derived via immunoSEQ multiplex PCR, lists solely in-frame clones and lacks some. The table shows 400,000 to 600,000 clones, with about 96% occurring only once. Germline loops: CDR1 MNHNS, CDR2 SASEGT. Trimming took 3 bases from V and 2 from J, leaving 17 bases between them. CDR3 size: 17 residues. The data were taken from a study of shared clonotypes between healthy human individuals. General observations from the study: Naive subsets generally exceeded memory subsets in estimated richness.

Sequenced material: naive CD4+ T cells sorted from blood. Regarding subset: CD45RA+ positively selected. The chain recombines TRBV6-1 with TRBJ1-5; D gene uncertain. The source is a woman in her thirties in good health. The CDR3 reads CASSESRVGSGNQPQHF. In DNA form, the CDR3 reads TGTGCCAGCAGTGAGTCCCGGGTTGGGTCCGGCAATCAGCCCCAGCATTTT.